The 11 T cell receptor beta chains below all came from one sample that was sequenced in a study of cytomegalovirus exposure and HLA in healthy donors. The study ran its PCR with 60 Vbeta and 13 Jbeta primers. Generated by immunoSEQ multiplex PCR, the TCRdb table keeps only in-frame clones and is missing some. The sample yields about 180,000 clones, about 85% seen once. Specimen: PBMCs. The receptors come from a boy under 10 years old in good health and CMV-seronegative.

CDR3 residues: CASSPGQANTHGYTF. As DNA, the CDR3 is TGTGCCAGCAGCCCCGGACAAGCGAACACACATGGCTACACCTTC. This chain connects TRBV5-4 to TRBJ1-2, with D tentatively TRBD1 (5 bases). Looked up from germline, CDR1 is SGHNT and CDR2 is YYREEE (reference sequence). Trimming removed 4 bases from V and 6 bases from J, with 19 bases in between. The CDR3 length is 15 residues.

The chain combines TRBV5-1 with TRBJ2-7, with TRBD2 as a possible D gene (6 bases). CDR1 SGHRS and CDR2 YFSETQ come from the germline V gene. CDR3 size: 19 residues. Deletions cut 0 bases from V and 5 bases from J, with 27 bases between. The CDR3 spells CASSLEGRRVTAVNDEQYV. The CDR3 DNA reads TGCGCCAGCAGCTTGGAGGGAAGGAGGGTCACGGCTGTGAACGACGAGCAGTACGTC.

The chain couples TRBV6-1 to TRBJ2-7; tentative D call: TRBD2 (6 bases). Germline V CDR1 and CDR2: MNHNS, SASEGT. The CDR3 has 16 amino acids. The V and J ends lost 2 bases and 4 bases respectively, with 18 bases between them. The CDR3 nucleotides read TGTGCCAGCAGTGAACCTAGCGAGCTAAGGGGATACGAGCAGTACTTC. This encodes CASSEPSELRGYEQYF.

The gene calls are TRBV7-8 and TRBJ1-2; 11 bases line up with TRBD1. CDR3 length: 14 residues. Germline V gene data show CDR1 as SGHVS and CDR2 as FQNEAQ. V shed 5 bases, J shed 4 bases, and the junction held 3 bases outside the gene matches. The CDR3 loop is CASSRTGGFYGYTF. The CDR3 bases are TGTGCCAGCAGCCGGACAGGGGGCTTCTATGGCTACACCTTC.

The chain uses TRBV29-1 and TRBJ2-2; D unclear. V shed 0 bases and J shed 4 bases, with 12 bases lying between them. In germline, CDR1 is SQVTM, CDR2 ANQGSEA. The CDR3 sequence is 15 residues long. The CDR3 nucleotides read TGCAGCGTTGAAGAAACCCCCGGTTCCACCGGGGAGCTGTTTTTT. The encoded protein is CSVEETPGSTGELFF.

V and J are TRBV5-6 and TRBJ2-3, with 9 bases aligning to TRBD2. Looked up from germline, CDR1 is SGHDT and CDR2 is YYEEEE. With 0 bases clipped from V and 1 base from J, the junction kept 0 bases outside the gene matches. The CDR3 is made up of 15 amino acids. CDR3 residues: CASSLASGGTDTQYF. In DNA form, the CDR3 reads TGTGCCAGCAGCTTGGCTAGCGGGGGCACAGATACGCAGTATTTT. The full variable domain, its missing parts supplied by reference TRBV5-6 and TRBJ2-3, is DAGVTQSPTHLIKTRGQQVTLRCSPKSGHDTVSWYQQALGQGPQFIFQYYEEEERQRGNFPDRFSGHQFPNYSSELNVNALLLGDSALYLCASSLASGGTDTQYFGPGTRLTVL.

The chain joins TRBV20-1 to TRBJ1-1; D gene ambiguous. This CDR3 has 11 residues. From germline, CDR1 is DFQATT and CDR2 SNEGSKA (reference sequence). V was pared by 4 bases and J by 3 bases, with 6 bases between. CDR3 sequence: CSANSYTEAFF. CDR3 DNA: TGCAGTGCTAACTCATACACTGAAGCTTTCTTT.

The chain recombines TRBV5-1 with TRBJ2-5; a possible D gene is TRBD2 (6 bases). Trimming left V 2 bases short and J 1 base short, with 9 bases between. CDR3 length: 14 amino acids. Germline V CDR1 and CDR2: SGHRS, YFSETQ. CDR3 DNA: TGCGCCAGCAGCTTATCTAGCGCCCAAGAGACCCAGTACTTC. It translates to CASSLSSAQETQYF.

The J gene is TRBJ2-5, the V gene TRBV7-9; TRBD2 aligns across 7 bases. Gene TRBJ2-7 matches the end of the DNA better, so the J call may be wrong. The CDR3 contains 13 residues. Germline CDR1 reads SEHNR; CDR2 reads FQNEAQ (reference sequence). In DNA, the CDR3 is TGTGCCAGCAGCCCACGGGGGGCCTACGAGCAGTACTTC. It yields the protein CASSPRGAYEQYF.

The chain recombines TRBV6-1 with TRBJ1-5, with D unresolved. The CDR3 is made up of 13 amino acids. The ends were cut back, 5 bases at V and 6 bases at J, with 11 bases in the middle. From germline, CDR1 is MNHNS and CDR2 SASEGT. The CDR3 DNA sequence: TGTGCCAGCAGTCCCGAGATCCCTCAGCCCCAGCATTTT. Its protein product is CASSPEIPQPQHF.

The V call is TRBV4-1, the J call TRBJ2-5; 8 nucleotides align to TRBD1. This CDR3 contains 15 residues. Losses at the gene ends were 3 bases for V and 4 bases for J; bases not matched to a gene: 7. Per germline, CDR1 MGHRA and CDR2 YSYEKL. The CDR3, as DNA: TGCGCCAGCAGCCAGGGACAGGCCTCACGAGAGACCCAGTACTTC. Translation: CASSQGQASRETQYF.